A selection of T cell receptor beta chains follows, all from one sample in a study of T cells in Graves' hyperthyroidism and ophthalmopathy. Via MiXCR, TCRdb re-called the multiplex PCR reads, giving one row per CDR3 protein. The data contain roughly 380,000 distinct CDR3 sequences, less than 20% of them singletons. Specimen: blood. Receptor source: a woman aged 35 to 49 with Graves' ophthalmopathy. Each CDR3 is given with its conserved first and last residue. D genes are given only for firm matches. Some rows have no size entry. The others give once, few or many, or a class for an expanded clone.

V gene: TRBV6-1
clone size: NA
J gene: TRBJ2-2
D gene: NA
CDR3 protein: CASTRPVTGELFF
CDR3 DNA: TGTGCCAGCACCCGCCCTGTGACCGGGGAGCTGTTTTTT

V gene: TRBV27
clone size: many
J gene: TRBJ2-5
D gene: NA
CDR3 protein: CASTARTGGETQYF
CDR3 DNA: TGTGCCAGCACAGCTCGGACAGGAGGGGAGACCCAGTACTTC

V gene: TRBV5-4
clone size: few
J gene: TRBJ2-3
D gene: NA
CDR3 protein: CASSSGVGDTQYF
CDR3 DNA: TGTGCCAGCAGCTCAGGGGTGGGAGATACGCAGTATTTT

V gene: TRBV7-8
clone size: many
J gene: TRBJ1-3
D gene: NA
CDR3 protein: CASSLDRNPGNTIYF
CDR3 DNA: TGTGCCAGCAGCTTAGATCGGAACCCCGGAAACACCATATATTTT

V gene: TRBV11-2
clone size: NA
J gene: TRBJ2-5
D gene: TRBD1
CDR3 protein: CASRAGTGGKTQYF
CDR3 DNA: TGTGCCAGCAGAGCTGGGACAGGGGGAAAGACTCAGTACTTC

V gene: TRBV27
clone size: many
J gene: TRBJ1-5
D gene: NA
CDR3 protein: CASSLYVGARQAQLGQPQHF
CDR3 DNA: TGTGCCAGCAGTTTATATGTGGGGGCCAGACAGGCCCAATTGGGTCAGCCCCAGCATTTT

V gene: TRBV6-4
clone size: many
J gene: TRBJ1-5
D gene: NA
CDR3 protein: CASSVEGGQPQHF
CDR3 DNA: TGTGCCAGCAGTGTTGAGGGCGGTCAGCCCCAGCATTTT

V gene: TRBV28
clone size: few
J gene: TRBJ2-7
D gene: NA
CDR3 protein: CASRIDRTSYEQYF
CDR3 DNA: TGTGCCAGCAGAATCGACAGGACCTCCTACGAGCAGTACTTC

V gene: TRBV15
clone size: many
J gene: TRBJ1-5
D gene: NA
CDR3 protein: CATSRDKRLGGRSNQPQHF
CDR3 DNA: TGTGCCACCAGCAGAGATAAGAGGCTGGGGGGTAGGAGCAATCAGCCCCAGCATTTT

V gene: TRBV7-9
clone size: many
J gene: TRBJ2-7
D gene: TRBD2
CDR3 protein: CASSFTLSTSGAYEQYF
CDR3 DNA: TGTGCCAGCAGCTTCACACTTTCGACTAGCGGAGCCTACGAGCAGTACTTC

V gene: TRBV4-2
clone size: many
J gene: TRBJ1-5
D gene: TRBD1
CDR3 protein: CASSPNRGSGQPQHF
CDR3 DNA: TGTGCCAGCAGCCCTAACAGGGGGAGCGGTCAGCCCCAGCATTTT

V gene: TRBV29-1
clone size: many
J gene: TRBJ1-2
D gene: NA
CDR3 protein: CSVLRQDYGYTF
CDR3 DNA: TGCAGCGTTTTGCGTCAAGACTATGGCTACACCTTC

V gene: TRBV12-3/TRBV12-4
clone size: many
J gene: TRBJ2-7
D gene: NA
CDR3 protein: CASRRGGQGKSYEQYF
CDR3 DNA: TGTGCCAGCAGAAGGGGGGGGCAGGGGAAGTCCTACGAGCAGTACTTC

V gene: TRBV20-1
clone size: many
J gene: TRBJ2-7
D gene: TRBD2
CDR3 protein: CSASYGSGSSYEQYF
CDR3 DNA: TGCAGTGCTAGTTATGGGAGCGGGAGCTCCTACGAGCAGTACTTC

V gene: TRBV12-3/TRBV12-4
clone size: NA
J gene: TRBJ1-2
D gene: NA
CDR3 protein: CASSTTGATNYGYTF
CDR3 DNA: TGTGCCAGCAGTACGACAGGCGCTACTAACTATGGCTACACCTTC

V gene: TRBV11-2
clone size: many
J gene: TRBJ2-7
D gene: NA
CDR3 protein: CASSQSRTESYEQYF
CDR3 DNA: TGTGCCAGCAGCCAATCTCGGACAGAGAGCTACGAGCAGTACTTC

V gene: TRBV30
clone size: many
J gene: TRBJ1-2
D gene: NA
CDR3 protein: CAFDAGSYGYTF
CDR3 DNA: TGTGCCTTTGACGCCGGGAGCTATGGCTACACCTTC

V gene: TRBV20-1
clone size: many
J gene: TRBJ2-7
D gene: NA
CDR3 protein: CSASIQDFQYF
CDR3 DNA: TGCAGTGCTAGTATCCAGGACTTTCAGTACTTC

V gene: TRBV12-3/TRBV12-4
clone size: NA
J gene: TRBJ2-5
D gene: TRBD2
CDR3 protein: CASGTGTTQETQYF
CDR3 DNA: TGTGCCAGCGGTACCGGGACTACCCAAGAGACCCAGTACTTC

V gene: TRBV20-1
clone size: many
J gene: TRBJ2-5
D gene: NA
CDR3 protein: CSAGDRGIQETQYF
CDR3 DNA: TGCAGTGCTGGGGATAGGGGGATTCAAGAGACCCAGTACTTC

V gene: TRBV10-3
clone size: many
J gene: TRBJ1-5
D gene: NA
CDR3 protein: CAISESLRDVQHF
CDR3 DNA: TGTGCCATCAGTGAGAGCCTCCGGGACGTCCAGCATTTT

V gene: TRBV19
clone size: many
J gene: TRBJ2-7
D gene: TRBD2
CDR3 protein: CASSMGLAGGFDEQYF
CDR3 DNA: TGTGCCAGTAGTATGGGACTAGCGGGAGGATTCGACGAGCAGTACTTC

V gene: TRBV24-1
clone size: many
J gene: TRBJ1-2
D gene: NA
CDR3 protein: CATSDRDGNYGYTF
CDR3 DNA: TGTGCCACCAGTGATAGGGACGGGAACTATGGCTACACCTTC

V gene: TRBV5-1
clone size: many
J gene: TRBJ2-2
D gene: NA
CDR3 protein: CASTTDGRNTGELFF
CDR3 DNA: TGCGCCAGCACCACGGACGGACGGAACACCGGGGAGCTGTTTTTT

V gene: TRBV19
clone size: NA
J gene: TRBJ2-5
D gene: NA
CDR3 protein: CASSQGQPETQYF
CDR3 DNA: TGTGCCAGTAGTCAAGGGCAGCCAGAGACCCAGTACTTC

V gene: TRBV19
clone size: NA
J gene: TRBJ2-2
D gene: TRBD1
CDR3 protein: CASRSQPGQENTGELFF
CDR3 DNA: TGTGCCAGTAGGAGTCAACCGGGACAGGAGAACACCGGGGAGCTGTTTTTT

V gene: TRBV12-5
clone size: many
J gene: TRBJ1-6
D gene: NA
CDR3 protein: CASGLDSYNSPLHF
CDR3 DNA: TGTGCTAGTGGTTTGGACAGCTATAATTCACCCCTCCACTTT

V gene: TRBV6-1
clone size: NA
J gene: TRBJ1-1
D gene: TRBD1
CDR3 protein: CASSEQGERTEAFF
CDR3 DNA: TGTGCCAGCAGCGAACAGGGGGAGCGCACTGAAGCTTTCTTT

V gene: TRBV9
clone size: few
J gene: TRBJ1-3
D gene: NA
CDR3 protein: CASSDLLSGNTIYF
CDR3 DNA: TGTGCCAGCAGCGACCTCCTCTCTGGAAACACCATATATTTT

V gene: TRBV15
clone size: few
J gene: TRBJ2-7
D gene: NA
CDR3 protein: CATSRNTESYEQYF
CDR3 DNA: TGTGCCACCAGCAGAAATACCGAGAGCTACGAGCAGTACTTC

V gene: TRBV28
clone size: many
J gene: TRBJ2-7
D gene: TRBD2
CDR3 protein: CASSLSLGGRRGYEQYF
CDR3 DNA: TGTGCCAGCAGTTTATCCTTGGGGGGGAGAAGAGGGTACGAGCAGTACTTC

V gene: TRBV6-2/TRBV6-3
clone size: NA
J gene: TRBJ1-5
D gene: NA
CDR3 protein: CASSYSKGSGNQPQHF
CDR3 DNA: TGTGCCAGCAGTTACTCGAAGGGAAGTGGCAATCAGCCCCAGCATTTT

V gene: TRBV5-1
clone size: many
J gene: TRBJ2-7
D gene: NA
CDR3 protein: CASSLQFETYEQYF
CDR3 DNA: TGCGCCAGCAGCTTACAATTCGAGACCTACGAGCAGTACTTC

V gene: TRBV12-3/TRBV12-4
clone size: many
J gene: TRBJ2-7
D gene: TRBD2
CDR3 protein: CASSFWWTSRPYEQYF
CDR3 DNA: TGTGCCAGCAGTTTTTGGTGGACTAGCCGACCCTACGAGCAGTACTTC

V gene: TRBV28
clone size: few
J gene: TRBJ2-5
D gene: NA
CDR3 protein: CASSLASQETQYF
CDR3 DNA: TGTGCCAGCAGTTTGGCCAGTCAAGAGACCCAGTACTTC

V gene: TRBV6-2/TRBV6-3
clone size: many
J gene: TRBJ2-2
D gene: NA
CDR3 protein: CASTRDFWSGELFF
CDR3 DNA: TGTGCCAGCACCCGGGACTTCTGGAGCGGGGAGCTGTTTTTT

V gene: TRBV7-2
clone size: many
J gene: TRBJ2-2
D gene: NA
CDR3 protein: CASSRAGITGELFF
CDR3 DNA: TGTGCCAGCAGCCGCGCAGGGATCACCGGGGAGCTGTTTTTT

V gene: TRBV4-3
clone size: many
J gene: TRBJ2-5
D gene: NA
CDR3 protein: CASSQVTMRQETQYF
CDR3 DNA: TGCGCCAGCAGCCAAGTGACTATGAGACAAGAGACCCAGTACTTC

V gene: TRBV18
clone size: NA
J gene: TRBJ1-5
D gene: TRBD1
CDR3 protein: CASSPTPPGTGAAPSNQPQHF
CDR3 DNA: TGTGCCAGCTCACCTACCCCACCCGGGACAGGGGCCGCTCCTAGCAATCAGCCCCAGCATTTT

V gene: TRBV11-2
clone size: many
J gene: TRBJ2-7
D gene: TRBD1
CDR3 protein: CASSLATGGYEQYF
CDR3 DNA: TGTGCCAGCAGCTTGGCGACAGGGGGATACGAGCAGTACTTC

V gene: TRBV20-1
clone size: once
J gene: TRBJ1-5
D gene: NA
CDR3 protein: CSVWDGDQPQHF
CDR3 DNA: TGCAGTGTCTGGGACGGAGATCAGCCCCAGCATTTT

V gene: TRBV12-3/TRBV12-4
clone size: many
J gene: TRBJ1-2
D gene: NA
CDR3 protein: CASSFSRSGYGYTF
CDR3 DNA: TGTGCCAGCAGTTTTTCAAGGTCGGGTTATGGCTACACCTTC

V gene: TRBV6-1
clone size: many
J gene: TRBJ2-6
D gene: NA
CDR3 protein: CASSEAQGGAGANVLTF
CDR3 DNA: TGTGCCAGCAGTGAAGCGCAGGGGGGAGCTGGGGCCAACGTCCTGACTTTC

V gene: TRBV29-1
clone size: NA
J gene: TRBJ1-1
D gene: NA
CDR3 protein: CSGGHGNTEAFF
CDR3 DNA: TGCAGCGGTGGACACGGGAACACTGAAGCTTTCTTT

V gene: TRBV29-1
clone size: many
J gene: TRBJ1-1
D gene: NA
CDR3 protein: CSVERGVGNTEAFF
CDR3 DNA: TGCAGCGTTGAAAGAGGGGTTGGGAACACTGAAGCTTTCTTT

V gene: TRBV27
clone size: NA
J gene: TRBJ1-6
D gene: NA
CDR3 protein: CASRYPTSPLHF
CDR3 DNA: TGTGCCAGCAGATACCCCACTTCACCCCTCCACTTT

V gene: TRBV9
clone size: many
J gene: TRBJ2-7
D gene: TRBD1
CDR3 protein: CASSEGTGTGGSHEQYF
CDR3 DNA: TGTGCCAGCAGCGAGGGGACCGGGACAGGGGGTTCCCACGAGCAGTACTTC

V gene: TRBV15
clone size: NA
J gene: TRBJ2-7
D gene: NA
CDR3 protein: CATRRTSGRIYEQYF
CDR3 DNA: TGTGCCACGAGAAGGACCAGCGGCCGCATCTACGAGCAGTACTTC

V gene: TRBV19
clone size: many
J gene: TRBJ1-1
D gene: NA
CDR3 protein: CASSIGQTNTEAFF
CDR3 DNA: TGTGCCAGTAGTATAGGACAGACTAACACTGAAGCTTTCTTT

V gene: TRBV19
clone size: many
J gene: TRBJ2-7
D gene: NA
CDR3 protein: CASSTRRIPYEQYF
CDR3 DNA: TGTGCCAGTAGCACTCGGAGAATCCCCTACGAGCAGTACTTC

V gene: TRBV5-1
clone size: many
J gene: TRBJ1-2
D gene: NA
CDR3 protein: CASQDGYGYTF
CDR3 DNA: TGCGCCAGCCAGGACGGCTATGGCTACACCTTC

V gene: TRBV12-3/TRBV12-4
clone size: many
J gene: TRBJ1-5
D gene: NA
CDR3 protein: CASQGAGDQPQHF
CDR3 DNA: TGTGCCAGCCAAGGGGCTGGGGATCAGCCCCAGCATTTT

V gene: TRBV30
clone size: many
J gene: TRBJ1-1
D gene: NA
CDR3 protein: CAWKFAGNTEAFF
CDR3 DNA: TGTGCCTGGAAGTTTGCAGGCAACACTGAAGCTTTCTTT

V gene: TRBV30
clone size: many
J gene: TRBJ1-5
D gene: NA
CDR3 protein: CAWTSAGVNQPQHF
CDR3 DNA: TGTGCCTGGACGTCTGCGGGGGTGAATCAGCCCCAGCATTTT

V gene: TRBV27
clone size: many
J gene: TRBJ2-1
D gene: NA
CDR3 protein: CASRTRSEQFF
CDR3 DNA: TGTGCCAGTAGAACAAGATCTGAGCAGTTCTTC

V gene: TRBV20-1
clone size: many
J gene: TRBJ2-7
D gene: NA
CDR3 protein: CSAREPWQSEQYF
CDR3 DNA: TGCAGTGCTAGGGAACCCTGGCAGTCCGAGCAGTACTTC

V gene: TRBV11-2
clone size: many
J gene: TRBJ2-7
D gene: NA
CDR3 protein: CASSPGGGAHEQYF
CDR3 DNA: TGTGCCAGCAGCCCAGGGGGGGGAGCACACGAGCAGTACTTC

V gene: TRBV20-1
clone size: many
J gene: TRBJ2-7
D gene: TRBD1
CDR3 protein: CSATPDRQGIMSYEQYF
CDR3 DNA: TGCAGTGCAACGCCTGATCGACAGGGTATAATGTCCTACGAGCAGTACTTC

V gene: TRBV30
clone size: many
J gene: TRBJ1-1
D gene: NA
CDR3 protein: CAWSAQGNTEAFF
CDR3 DNA: TGTGCCTGGAGTGCGCAGGGGAACACTGAAGCTTTCTTT

V gene: TRBV6-1
clone size: many
J gene: TRBJ2-7
D gene: NA
CDR3 protein: CASTPGVYEQYF
CDR3 DNA: TGTGCCAGCACCCCAGGGGTTTATGAGCAGTACTTC